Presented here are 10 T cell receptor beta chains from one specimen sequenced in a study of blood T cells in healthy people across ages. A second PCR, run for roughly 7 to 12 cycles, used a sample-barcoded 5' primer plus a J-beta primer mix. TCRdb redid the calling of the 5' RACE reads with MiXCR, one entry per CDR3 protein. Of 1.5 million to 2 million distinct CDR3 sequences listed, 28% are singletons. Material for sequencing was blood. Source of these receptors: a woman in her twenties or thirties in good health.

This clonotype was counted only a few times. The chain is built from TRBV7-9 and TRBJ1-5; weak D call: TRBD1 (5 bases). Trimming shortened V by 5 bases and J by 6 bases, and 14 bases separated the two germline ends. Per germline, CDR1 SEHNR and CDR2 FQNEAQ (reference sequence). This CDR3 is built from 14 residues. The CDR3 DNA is TGTGCCAGCAGCCCCGAGCAGGGCGGTCAGCCCCAGCATTTT. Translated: CASSPEQGGQPQHF.

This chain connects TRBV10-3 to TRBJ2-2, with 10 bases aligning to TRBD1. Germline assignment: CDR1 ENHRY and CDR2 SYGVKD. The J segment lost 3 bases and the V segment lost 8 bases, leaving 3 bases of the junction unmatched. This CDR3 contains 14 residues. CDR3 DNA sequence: TGTGCCATCCGGGACAGGGGTTACACCGGGGAGCTGTTTTTT. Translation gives CAIRDRGYTGELFF.

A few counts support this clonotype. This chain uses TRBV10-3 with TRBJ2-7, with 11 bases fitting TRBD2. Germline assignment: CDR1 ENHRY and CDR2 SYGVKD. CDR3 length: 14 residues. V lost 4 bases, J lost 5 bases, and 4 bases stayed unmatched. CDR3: CAISGLAGSHEQYF. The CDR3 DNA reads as TGTGCCATCAGTGGACTAGCGGGATCCCACGAGCAGTACTTC.

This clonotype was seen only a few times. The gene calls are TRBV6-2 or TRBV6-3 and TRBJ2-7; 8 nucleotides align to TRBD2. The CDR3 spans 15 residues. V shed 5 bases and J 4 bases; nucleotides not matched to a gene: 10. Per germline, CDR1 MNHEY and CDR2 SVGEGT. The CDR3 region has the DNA TGTGCCAGCAGTATCGAAGCGGGAGATCTATACGAGCAGTACTTC. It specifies CASSIEAGDLYEQYF.

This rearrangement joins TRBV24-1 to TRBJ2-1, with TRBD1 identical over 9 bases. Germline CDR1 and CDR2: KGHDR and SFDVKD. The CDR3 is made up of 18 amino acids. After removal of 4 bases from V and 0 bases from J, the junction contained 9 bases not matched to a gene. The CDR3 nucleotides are TGTGCCACCAGTGAGAGACAGGGGGTGAAAAGCTCCTACAATGAGCAGTTCTTC. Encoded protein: CATSERQGVKSSYNEQFF.

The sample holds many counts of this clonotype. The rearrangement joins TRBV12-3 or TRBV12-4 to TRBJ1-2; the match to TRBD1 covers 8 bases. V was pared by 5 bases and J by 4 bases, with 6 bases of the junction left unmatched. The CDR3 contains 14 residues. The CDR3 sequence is CASSQDRVLYGYTF. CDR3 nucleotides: TGTGCCAGCAGTCAGGACAGGGTCCTCTATGGCTACACCTTC.

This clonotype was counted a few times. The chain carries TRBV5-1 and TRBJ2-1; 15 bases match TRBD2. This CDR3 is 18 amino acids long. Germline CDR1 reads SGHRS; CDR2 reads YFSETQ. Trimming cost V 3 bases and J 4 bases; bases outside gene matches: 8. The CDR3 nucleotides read TGCGCCAGCAGCTCCACACCAGGGACTAGCGGGAGGTACAATGAGCAGTTCTTC. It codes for CASSSTPGTSGRYNEQFF.

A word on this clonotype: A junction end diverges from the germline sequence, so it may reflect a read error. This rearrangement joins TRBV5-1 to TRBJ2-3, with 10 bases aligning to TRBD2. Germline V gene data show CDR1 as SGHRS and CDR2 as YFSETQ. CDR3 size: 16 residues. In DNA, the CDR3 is TGCGTCAGCAGCTTGGCTAGCGGGGGAGATACAGATACGCAGTATTTT. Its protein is CVSSLASGGDTDTQYF.

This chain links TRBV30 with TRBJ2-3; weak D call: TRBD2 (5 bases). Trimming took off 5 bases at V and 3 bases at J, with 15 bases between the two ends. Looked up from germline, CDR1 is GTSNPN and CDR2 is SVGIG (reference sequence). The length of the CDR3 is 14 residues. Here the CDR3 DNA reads TGTGCCTGGCGCAAGGGTCCGGGAACAGATACGCAGTATTTT. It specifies CAWRKGPGTDTQYF.

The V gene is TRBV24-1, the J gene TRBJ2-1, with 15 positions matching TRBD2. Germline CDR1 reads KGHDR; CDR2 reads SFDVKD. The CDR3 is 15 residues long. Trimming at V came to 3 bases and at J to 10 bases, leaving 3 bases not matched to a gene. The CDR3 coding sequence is TGTGCCACCAGTGATAGGACTAGCGGGAGGGAGGAGCAGTTCTTC. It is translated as CATSDRTSGREEQFF.